This T cell receptor beta chain derives from a study of CD8+CD57+ T cells in acquired aplastic anemia. On the study more broadly: Across the sorted CD4+ and CD8+ cells, DNA amounts averaged roughly 3 ug. Overall study findings and caveats: Patients and controls shared 25 to 35 CD8+ CDR3 sequences, highly expressed in patients. Controls did not differ significantly from patients in CD8+ Simpson's diversity.

Patients chosen for sequencing had shown CD8+CD57+ cell expansion by flow cytometry. No therapy was given to patients before blood sampling. Trimming cost V 5 bases and J 5 bases, with 15 bases left between them. The V gene's germline CDR1 is SGHTA and CDR2 FQGNSA. This CDR3 has 14 residues. In regard to this clonotype: Its specificity is not known.

Investigators profiled TCR beta VDJ and CDR3 from genomic DNA template. TCRdb re-called the reads through MiXCR, storing one row per CDR3 protein. The repertoire includes hundreds of thousands of distinct CDR3 sequences, around 33% of them detected once, and around 0.82% sits in the top ten. The receptor was isolated from a human donor with aplastic anemia. This chain uses TRBV7-2 with TRBJ1-1; D gene unclear. Sequenced: sorted CD4+, CD8+, or CD8+CD57+ T cells (not recorded which) from PBMCs. CDR3 nucleotide sequence: TGTGCCAGCAGCCAAGATGGAGACCGAACTGAAGCTTTCTTT. Translated: CASSQDGDRTEAFF.